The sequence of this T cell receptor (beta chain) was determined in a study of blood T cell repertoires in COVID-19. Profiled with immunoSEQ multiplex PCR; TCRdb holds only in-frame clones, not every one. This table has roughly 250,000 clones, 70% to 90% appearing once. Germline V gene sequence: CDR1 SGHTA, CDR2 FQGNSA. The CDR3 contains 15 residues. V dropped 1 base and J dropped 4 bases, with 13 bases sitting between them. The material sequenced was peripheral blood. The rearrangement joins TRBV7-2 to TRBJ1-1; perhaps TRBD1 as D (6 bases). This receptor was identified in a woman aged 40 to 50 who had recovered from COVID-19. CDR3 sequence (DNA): TGTGCCAGCAGCTTAGGGACGACAGGCCTCACTGAAGCTTTCTTT. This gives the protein CASSLGTTGLTEAFF.